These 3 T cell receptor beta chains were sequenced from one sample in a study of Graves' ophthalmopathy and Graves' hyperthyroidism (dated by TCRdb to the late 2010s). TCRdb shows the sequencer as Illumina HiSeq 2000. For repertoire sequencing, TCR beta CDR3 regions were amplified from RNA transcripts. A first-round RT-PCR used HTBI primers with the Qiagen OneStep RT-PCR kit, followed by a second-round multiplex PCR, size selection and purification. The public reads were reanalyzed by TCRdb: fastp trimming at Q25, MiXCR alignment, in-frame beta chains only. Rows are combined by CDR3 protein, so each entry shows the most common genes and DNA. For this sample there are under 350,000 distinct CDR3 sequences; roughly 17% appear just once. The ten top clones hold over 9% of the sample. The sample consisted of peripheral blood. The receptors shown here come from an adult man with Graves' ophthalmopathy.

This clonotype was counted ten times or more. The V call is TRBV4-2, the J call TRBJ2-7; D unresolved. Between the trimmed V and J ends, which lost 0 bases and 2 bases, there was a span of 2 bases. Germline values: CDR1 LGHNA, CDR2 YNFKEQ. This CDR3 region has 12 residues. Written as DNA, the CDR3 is TGTGCCAGCAGCCAAGAAACCTACGAGCAGTACTTC. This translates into CASSQETYEQYF.

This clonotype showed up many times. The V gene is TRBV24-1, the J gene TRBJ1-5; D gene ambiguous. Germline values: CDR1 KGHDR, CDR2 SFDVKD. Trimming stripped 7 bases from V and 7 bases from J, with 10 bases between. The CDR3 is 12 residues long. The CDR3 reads CATRGFGQPQHF. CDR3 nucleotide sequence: TGTGCCACCAGGGGTTTCGGACAGCCCCAGCATTTT.

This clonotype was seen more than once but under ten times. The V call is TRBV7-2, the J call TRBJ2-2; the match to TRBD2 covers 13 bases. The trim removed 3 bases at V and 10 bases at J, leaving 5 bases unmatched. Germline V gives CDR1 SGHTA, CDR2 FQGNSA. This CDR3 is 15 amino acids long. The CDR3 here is CASSFGTSGVMELFF. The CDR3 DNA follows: TGTGCCAGCAGCTTCGGGACTAGCGGGGTAATGGAGCTGTTTTTT. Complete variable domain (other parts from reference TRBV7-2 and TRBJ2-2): GAGVSQSPSNKVTEKGKDVELRCDPISGHTALYWYRQSLGQGLEFLIYFQGNSAPDKSGLPSDRFSAERTGGSVSTLTIQRTQQEDSAVYLCASSFGTSGVMELFFGEGSRLTVL.